These 21 T cell receptor beta chains share one sample of origin, sequenced in a study of blood T cell repertoires in COVID-19. Method: immunoSEQ multiplex PCR; TCRdb's copy keeps in-frame clones and lacks some. The sample holds 200,000 to 300,000 clones, over 75% seen once. Input material: PBMCs or T cells enriched from blood (not recorded which). The receptors were gathered from a woman aged 50 to 60 with acute COVID-19.

The chain recombines TRBV25-1 with TRBJ1-6; 11 nucleotides match TRBD1. The CDR3 extends over 16 amino acids. Germline V lookup: CDR1 MGHDK, CDR2 SYGVNS. V shed 6 bases, J shed 8 bases, and the junction held 9 bases outside the gene matches. CDR3 in amino acids: CASRPNRDRGYSPLHF. The CDR3 DNA is TGTGCCAGCAGGCCCAACCGGGACAGGGGGTATTCACCCCTCCACTTT.

The rearrangement joins TRBV10-3 to TRBJ1-1, with 8 bases aligning to TRBD1. V lost 2 bases, J lost 9 bases, and 8 bases stayed unmatched. The CDR3 contains 14 residues. Looked up from germline, CDR1 is ENHRY and CDR2 is SYGVKD. The CDR3, as DNA: TGTGCCATCAGTGAGCCGGAGACAGGGGAGCAAGCTTTCTTT. It translates to CAISEPETGEQAFF.

This clone was found a few times. The chain links TRBV7-2 to TRBJ1-4, with D possibly matching TRBD1 (5 bases). The CDR3 runs to 15 residues. Germline V gene lookup returns CDR1 SGHTA and CDR2 FQGNSA. Trimming stripped 4 bases from V and 0 bases from J, with 9 bases between. DNA of the CDR3: TGTGCCAGCAGCTCGAGCAGGGCAACTAATGAAAAACTGTTTTTT. Its protein product is CASSSSRATNEKLFF.

The rearrangement joins TRBV30 to TRBJ1-2; no definite D call. CDR3 length equals 14 residues. CDR1 and CDR2 from the germline V gene are GTSNPN and SVGIG (reference sequence). The V gene lost 2 bases and the J gene lost 4 bases, with 14 bases spanning the gap. Here the CDR3 reads CAWSSVEERYGYTF. CDR3 bases: TGTGCCTGGAGTTCGGTCGAGGAGCGCTATGGCTACACCTTC.

The CDR3 coding sequence is TGTGCCAGCCGGGACACCTCCTACGAGCAGTACTTC. Its translation is CASRDTSYEQYF. This rearrangement joins TRBV11-2 to TRBJ2-7; maybe TRBD1 (6 bases). Trimming took off 8 bases at V and 0 bases at J, with 8 bases between the two ends. The CDR3 covers 12 residues. Germline loops: CDR1 SGHAT, CDR2 FQNNGV.

Notes on this clone: In the same sample, other DNA sequences code for this CDR3. The chain couples TRBV7-9 to TRBJ1-2; 7 bases are shared with TRBD1. Germline assignment: CDR1 SEHNR and CDR2 FQNEAQ (reference sequence). This CDR3 has 14 amino acids. V gave up 1 base and J gave up 4 bases; unmatched junction bases: 3. This CDR3 is CASSLGTGGYGYTF. The CDR3 DNA sequence: TGTGCCAGCAGCTTAGGGACAGGCGGCTATGGCTACACCTTC.

This sequence joins TRBV5-1 and TRBJ1-4; D uncertain. This CDR3 region has 14 residues. The V end lost 1 base, the J end lost 4 bases, and 8 bases lay between the germline ends. Germline CDR1 reads SGHRS; CDR2 reads YFSETQ. The CDR3 spells CASSLQERNEKLFF. CDR3 coding DNA: TGCGCCAGCAGCTTGCAGGAACGTAATGAAAAACTGTTTTTT.

The gene calls are TRBV27 and TRBJ1-5; 8 bases are a match to TRBD1. CDR1 and CDR2 from the germline V gene are MNHEY and SMNVEV (reference sequence). CDR3 length: 14 residues. J lost 5 bases, V lost 6 bases, and 6 bases had no gene match. CDR3 region: CASSGGQGYQPQHF. DNA for the CDR3: TGTGCCAGCAGCGGTGGACAGGGCTATCAGCCCCAGCATTTT.

CDR3 loop: CASSQAPGQGNYGYTF. CDR3 DNA sequence: TGTGCCAGCAGCCAAGCACCGGGACAGGGGAACTATGGCTACACCTTC. The rearrangement links TRBV14 to TRBJ1-2, with 10 positions matching TRBD1. Germline CDR1 SGHDN, CDR2 FVKESK. There are 16 residues in the CDR3. V gave up 1 base and J gave up 2 bases; unmatched junction bases: 4. Based on the CDR3 plus reference TRBV14 and TRBJ1-2, the full variable domain is EAGVTQFPSHSVIEKGQTVTLRCDPISGHDNLYWYRRVMGKEIKFLLHFVKESKQDESGMPNNRFLAERTGGTYSTLKVQPAELEDSGVYFCASSQAPGQGNYGYTFGSGTRLTVV.

The CDR3 sequence: CAWSRGPPGELFF. The CDR3 DNA follows: TGTGCCTGGAGTAGGGGCCCTCCCGGGGAGCTGTTTTTT. J is TRBJ2-2 and V is TRBV30; maybe TRBD1 (5 bases). This CDR3 contains 13 residues. Per germline, CDR1 GTSNPN and CDR2 SVGIG (reference sequence). V was cut by 2 bases and J by 6 bases, with 10 bases left in between.

About this clone: This specimen includes other DNA sequences encoding the same CDR3. This chain connects TRBV7-9 to TRBJ2-7; no reliable D call. The CDR3 is 13 amino acids. Trimming shortened V by 1 base and J by 4 bases, and 8 bases separated the two germline ends. Germline V CDR1 and CDR2: SEHNR, FQNEAQ (reference sequence). Written as DNA, the CDR3 is TGTGCCAGCAGCTTAGGGCAGGTTTACGAGCAGTACTTC. This encodes CASSLGQVYEQYF.

The gene calls are TRBV13 and TRBJ1-3, with D uncertain. The CDR3 sequence is 14 residues long. The V end lost 5 bases, the J end lost 4 bases, and 12 bases lay between the germline ends. Germline CDR1 reads PRHDT; CDR2 reads FYEKMQ (reference sequence). In DNA form, the CDR3 reads TGTGCCAGCAGCCCCCGGTCACCGGGAAACACCATATATTTT. Translation: CASSPRSPGNTIYF.

The chain uses TRBV19 and TRBJ1-1; D not resolved. The CDR3 length is 12 residues. Germline-derived CDR1 and CDR2 are LNHDA and SQIVND (reference sequence). The ends were cut back, 7 bases at V and 10 bases at J, with 16 bases in the middle. The CDR3 DNA is TGTGCCAGTACGACATCTTCGAGAGTAGCTTTCTTT. Its protein product is CASTTSSRVAFF.

For this clone: Different DNA sequences within this sample yield the same CDR3. J is TRBJ1-5 and V is TRBV6-5; D unclear. V lost 0 bases to trimming and J lost 0 bases, with 6 bases between them. The CDR3 contains 15 residues. Germline CDR1 reads MNHEY; CDR2 reads SVGAGI. CDR3 region: CASSYSRGSNQPQHF. The CDR3 region has the DNA TGTGCCAGCAGTTACTCTCGGGGTAGCAATCAGCCCCAGCATTTT.

The chain links TRBV5-1 to TRBJ1-2; 9 positions agree with TRBD1. CDR1 and CDR2 from the germline V gene are SGHRS and YFSETQ. J lost 8 bases, V lost 4 bases, and 12 bases had no gene match. The CDR3 is 15 residues long. CDR3 sequence (DNA): TGCGCCAGCAGCGGGACAGGGATGGTCGAGATGGGCTACACCTTC. Protein sequence: CASSGTGMVEMGYTF.

This chain connects TRBV6-5 to TRBJ2-7, with a possible D match to TRBD2 (6 bases). Germline CDR1 MNHEY, CDR2 SVGAGI. This CDR3 region has 15 residues. Between the trimmed V and J ends, which lost 5 bases and 6 bases, there was a span of 20 bases. CDR3 residues: CASSPLRGLGGEQYF. The CDR3 coding sequence is TGTGCCAGCAGTCCCCTGCGGGGCCTGGGGGGCGAGCAGTACTTC.

This clone was recorded many times. This chain connects TRBV2 to TRBJ1-1; D uncertain. Per germline, CDR1 SNHLY and CDR2 FYNNEI. The CDR3 spans 15 residues. Deletions cut 8 bases from V and 1 base from J, with 17 bases between. CDR3 protein: CASSRDGGKNTEAFF. CDR3 nucleotide sequence: TGTGCCAGCTCTCGTGATGGAGGGAAGAACACTGAAGCTTTCTTT.

The chain joins TRBV19 to TRBJ1-5, with D maybe TRBD1 (5 bases). There are 14 residues in the CDR3. Trimming took off 4 bases at V and 7 bases at J, with 14 bases between the two ends. Germline V CDR1 and CDR2: LNHDA, SQIVND (reference sequence). CDR3 residues: CASSREDIGQPQHF. The CDR3 DNA is TGTGCCAGTAGTAGGGAGGACATTGGCCAGCCCCAGCATTTT.

This clone was observed a handful of times. The chain is built from TRBV11-3 and TRBJ2-7, with TRBD2 identical over 8 bases. Germline CDR1 reads SGHNT; CDR2 reads YENEEA. V gave up 5 bases and J gave up 4 bases; unmatched junction bases: 10. This CDR3 is 15 amino acids long. CDR3 amino acids: CASSPGRGELYEQYF. The CDR3 DNA sequence: TGTGCCAGCAGCCCCGGGCGGGGGGAGCTATACGAGCAGTACTTC. Together with reference TRBV11-3 and TRBJ2-7, the CDR3 gives the full variable domain: EAGVVQSPRYKIIEKKQPVAFWCNPISGHNTLYWYLQNLGQGPELLIRYENEEAVDDSQLPKDRFSAERLKGVDSTLKIQPAELGDSAVYLCASSPGRGELYEQYFGPGTRLTVT.

CDR3: CASSSDRGNYGYTF. CDR3 nucleotide sequence: TGTGCCAGCAGTTCGGACAGGGGTAACTATGGCTACACCTTC. This chain uses TRBV27 with TRBJ1-2; the match to TRBD1 covers 9 bases. Germline values: CDR1 MNHEY, CDR2 SMNVEV (reference sequence). V lost 4 bases and J lost 1; bases outside the gene matches: 1. The CDR3 consists of 14 residues.

This rearrangement joins TRBV5-4 to TRBJ1-6; a possible D gene is TRBD1 (5 bases). Trimming removed 0 bases at V and 5 bases at J, with 12 bases between. CDR1 SGHNT and CDR2 YYREEE come from the germline V gene (reference sequence). CDR3 length: 16 residues. The DNA of the CDR3 is TGTGCCAGCAGCTTGGACAGGCATCTCAATAATTCACCCCTCCACTTT. Translated: CASSLDRHLNNSPLHF.